The rows below give T cell receptor beta chains drawn from one sample of a study of T cells expressing NK-cell markers. One entry per CDR3 protein, without DNA, is what TCRdb gives after re-calling the 5' RACE reads. The sample spans some 150,000 distinct CDR3 sequences; the ten largest clones claim roughly a third. The sample consisted of blood T cells: a sorted CD56 or NKG2C T cell subset, CD4+ or CD8+ T cells, or bulk PBMC T cells (not recorded which). These receptors were obtained from a woman aged 50 to 60 in good health. The CDR3 runs from the conserved cysteine through the conserved F or W.

cdr3_length j_call v_call cdr3_aa
16 TRBJ2-1 TRBV20-1 CSARGASGLSYNEQFF
14 TRBJ1-2 TRBV29-1 CSAQSVGGDYGYTF
13 TRBJ1-1 TRBV12-3/TRBV12-4 CASSQTGLFEAFF
16 TRBJ2-3 TRBV5-1 CASSSFYSGSLDTQYF
14 TRBJ1-1 TRBV12-3/TRBV12-4 CASSLGTMNTEAFF
14 TRBJ2-7 TRBV9 CASSGGGLGYEQYF
16 TRBJ2-2 TRBV3-1 CASSQGSADNTGELFF
15 TRBJ2-6 TRBV6-5 CASLSVIHGANVLTF
16 TRBJ2-6 TRBV7-9 CASTADSPSGANVLTF
13 TRBJ1-1 TRBV6-5 CASSDRVNTEAFF
15 TRBJ1-5 TRBV7-8 CASSLPGPAIWPQHF
13 TRBJ2-7 TRBV20-1 CSARERNSYEQYF
16 TRBJ1-2 TRBV7-8 CASSLEGGDKLYGYTF
14 TRBJ1-1 TRBV5-5 CASSFTGVETEAFF
17 TRBJ2-2 TRBV6-4 CASSPTPGQINTGELFF
15 TRBJ2-1 TRBV7-7 CASSLDPSGYNEQFF
14 TRBJ2-1 TRBV10-2 CASTELAGPNEQFF
12 TRBJ2-5 TRBV30 CARDYSQETQYF
15 TRBJ2-1 TRBV27 CASTLGPSGYNEQFF
16 TRBJ2-1 TRBV3-1 CASSQAPPNAYNEQFF
13 TRBJ2-7 TRBV6-2/TRBV6-3 CASSSGTGGEQYF
13 TRBJ1-5 TRBV7-9 CASTYSSNQPQHF
18 TRBJ2-5 TRBV5-4 CATSLATTGGGGVETQYF
16 TRBJ1-1 TRBV12-3/TRBV12-4 CASSIVPGHQRTEAFF
14 TRBJ1-2 TRBV29-1 CSVEDPEVNYGYTF
13 TRBJ2-5 TRBV5-1 CASSLFVEETQYF
16 TRBJ2-3 TRBV6-5 CAIKSSVVGAGDTQYF
15 TRBJ2-3 TRBV2 CASRGVAGVTDTQYF
16 TRBJ2-4 TRBV7-9 CASRTDTGTAKNIQYF
14 TRBJ2-7 TRBV9 CASSVADRGYEQYF
13 TRBJ2-7 TRBV4-2 CASSQKLSYEQYF
16 TRBJ2-2 TRBV28 CASKIPGLGVTGELFF
20 TRBJ2-1 TRBV5-6 CASGEMDGWPTETSYNEQFF
14 TRBJ2-1 TRBV7-9 CASSQGHGYNEQFF
16 TRBJ2-2 TRBV6-5 CASSLDPGQPTGELFF
14 TRBJ2-7 TRBV7-8 CASSFPGEAYEQYF
13 TRBJ1-1 TRBV7-6 CASSLERGPEAFF
15 TRBJ2-7 TRBV28 CASSWADRSSYEQYF
11 TRBJ1-1 TRBV6-1 CATLLYAEAFF
13 TRBJ1-2 TRBV2 CASRIQGARGYTF
14 TRBJ2-5 TRBV27 CASSHRGLQETQYF
17 TRBJ2-2 TRBV7-9 CASIHPVYRGNTGELFF
14 TRBJ1-2 TRBV27 CASTPDPLAIGYTF
15 TRBJ2-1 TRBV12-3/TRBV12-4 CASSSETSAYNEQFF
16 TRBJ2-1 TRBV5-8 CASSPRLAGAPHEQFF
15 TRBJ2-1 TRBV27 CASSPGTSPRGEQFF
14 TRBJ2-1 TRBV12-3/TRBV12-4 CASRGREGYNEQFF
17 TRBJ2-1 TRBV5-5 CASSLGGGAFTYNEQFF
15 TRBJ2-7 TRBV29-1 CSVEGLAGGDYEQYF
14 TRBJ2-7 TRBV11-1 CASTPGTSGYEQYF
15 TRBJ1-1 TRBV13 CASSLGPGMDTEAFF
13 TRBJ2-7 TRBV24-1 CATSHRQGDEQYF
15 TRBJ2-1 TRBV7-9 CASNNEAGGYNEQFF